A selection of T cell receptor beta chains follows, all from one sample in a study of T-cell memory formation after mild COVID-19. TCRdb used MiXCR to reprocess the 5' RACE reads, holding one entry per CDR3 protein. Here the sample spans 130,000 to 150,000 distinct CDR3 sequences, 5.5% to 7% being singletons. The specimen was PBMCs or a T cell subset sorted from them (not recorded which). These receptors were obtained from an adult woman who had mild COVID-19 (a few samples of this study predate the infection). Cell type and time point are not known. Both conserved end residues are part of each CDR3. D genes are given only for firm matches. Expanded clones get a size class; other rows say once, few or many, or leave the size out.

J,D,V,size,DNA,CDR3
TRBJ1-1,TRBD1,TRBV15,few,TGTGCCACCAGCAGACGGACAGGGAACACTGAAGCTTTCTTT,CATSRRTGNTEAFF
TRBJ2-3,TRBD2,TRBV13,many,TGTGCCAGCAGCTTCAAGCGGGGGAGCACAGATACGCAGTATTTT,CASSFKRGSTDTQYF
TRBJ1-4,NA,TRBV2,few,TGTGCCAGCAGTGAATCGGGCCCAGGGTCAACTAATGAAAAACTGTTTTTT,CASSESGPGSTNEKLFF
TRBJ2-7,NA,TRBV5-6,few,TGTGCCAGCAGCCGGGGCCCGACGGGCCGCATGGACGAGCAGTACTTC,CASSRGPTGRMDEQYF
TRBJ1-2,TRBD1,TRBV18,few,TGTGCCAGCTCACGGACGGGACAGATCTATGGCTACACCTTC,CASSRTGQIYGYTF
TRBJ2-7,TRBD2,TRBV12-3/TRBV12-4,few,TGTGCCAGCAGTCCGGGACTAGCGGGGGCCTCCTACGAGCAGTACTTC,CASSPGLAGASYEQYF
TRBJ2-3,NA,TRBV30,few,TGTGCCTGGAGTCCTGGCCTCGCCACAGATACGCAGTATTTT,CAWSPGLATDTQYF
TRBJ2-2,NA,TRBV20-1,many,TGCAGTGTCATGGGCAGCCCTCGGGTCACCGGGGAGCTGTTTTTT,CSVMGSPRVTGELFF
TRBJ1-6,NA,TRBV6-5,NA,TGTGCCAGCAGACTCCGGGACACCGGTGCCCTCCACTTT,CASRLRDTGALHF
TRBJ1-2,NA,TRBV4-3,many,TGCGCCAGCAGCATCCGGACAGAGGGCTATGGCTACACCTTC,CASSIRTEGYGYTF
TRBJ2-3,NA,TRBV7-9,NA,TGTGCCAGCAGCTTAGCGAGCGCTTTTGGAGATACGCAGTATTTT,CASSLASAFGDTQYF
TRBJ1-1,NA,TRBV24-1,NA,TGTGCCACCAGTGATCCGGTTCAGACAGAAAACACTGAAGCTTTCTTT,CATSDPVQTENTEAFF
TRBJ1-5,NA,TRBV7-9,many,TGTGCCAGCAGCAGGGCTAGGGATCAGCCCCAGCATTTT,CASSRARDQPQHF
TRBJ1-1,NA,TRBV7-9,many,TGTGCCAGCAGCGTCTCCGTTGAGAGGATAACTTTCTTT,CASSVSVERITFF
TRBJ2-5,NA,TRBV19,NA,TGTGCCAGTAGTGACCGGGACGTGGAGACCCAGTACTTC,CASSDRDVETQYF
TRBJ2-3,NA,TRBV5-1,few,TGCGCCAGCAGCTTGAACCGGTGGGATCAGGATACGCAGTATTTT,CASSLNRWDQDTQYF
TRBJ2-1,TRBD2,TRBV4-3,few,TGCGCCAGCAGCCCCGGGACTAGCGGAGCCTCCTACAATGAGCAGTTCTTC,CASSPGTSGASYNEQFF
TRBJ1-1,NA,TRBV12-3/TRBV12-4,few,TGTGCCAGCAAACCGGGACACGCGAACACTGAAGCTTTCTTT,CASKPGHANTEAFF
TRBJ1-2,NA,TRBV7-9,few,TGTGCCTGTACAGGGCAGGGTAACTATGGCTACACCTTC,CACTGQGNYGYTF
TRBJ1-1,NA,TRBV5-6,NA,TGTGCCAGTTCGAATAGAGAACGGAGAACTGAAGCTTTCTTT,CASSNRERRTEAFF
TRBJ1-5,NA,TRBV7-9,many,TGTGCCAGCAGCCCTACAGGGACTCCCCAGCCCCAGCATTTT,CASSPTGTPQPQHF
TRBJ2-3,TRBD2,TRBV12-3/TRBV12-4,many,TGTGCCAGCAGGGGACTAGCGGGCACAGATACGCAGTATTTT,CASRGLAGTDTQYF
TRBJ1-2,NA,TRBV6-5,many,TGTGCCAGCAGCAGTGGGGCAGCAGGCAACTATGGCTACACCTTC,CASSSGAAGNYGYTF
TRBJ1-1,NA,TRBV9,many,TGTGCCAGTAACCCCGGACAGTTAAGCACTGAAGCTTTCTTT,CASNPGQLSTEAFF
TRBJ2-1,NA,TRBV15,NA,TGTGCCACCAGCAGACGCGGGATCCCATGGGGGAATGAGCAGTTCTTC,CATSRRGIPWGNEQFF
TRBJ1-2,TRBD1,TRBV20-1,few,TGCAGTGCCAGCGGGACAGACGCCTATGGCTACACCTTC,CSASGTDAYGYTF
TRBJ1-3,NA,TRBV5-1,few,TGCGCCAGCAGCTTGGTCGGGGGCTCTGGAAACACCATATATTTT,CASSLVGGSGNTIYF
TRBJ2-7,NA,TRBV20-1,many,TGCAGTGCCCCTACCCAGACAGGAGACTACGAGCAGTACTTC,CSAPTQTGDYEQYF
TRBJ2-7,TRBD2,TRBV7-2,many,TGTGCCAGCAGCTCGGGACTAGCGGCCCAGGAGCAGTACTTC,CASSSGLAAQEQYF
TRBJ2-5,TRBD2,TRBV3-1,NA,TGTGCCAGCAGCCAAAGGGGAGTAGCGGGAGTCTCAGAGACCCAGTACTTC,CASSQRGVAGVSETQYF